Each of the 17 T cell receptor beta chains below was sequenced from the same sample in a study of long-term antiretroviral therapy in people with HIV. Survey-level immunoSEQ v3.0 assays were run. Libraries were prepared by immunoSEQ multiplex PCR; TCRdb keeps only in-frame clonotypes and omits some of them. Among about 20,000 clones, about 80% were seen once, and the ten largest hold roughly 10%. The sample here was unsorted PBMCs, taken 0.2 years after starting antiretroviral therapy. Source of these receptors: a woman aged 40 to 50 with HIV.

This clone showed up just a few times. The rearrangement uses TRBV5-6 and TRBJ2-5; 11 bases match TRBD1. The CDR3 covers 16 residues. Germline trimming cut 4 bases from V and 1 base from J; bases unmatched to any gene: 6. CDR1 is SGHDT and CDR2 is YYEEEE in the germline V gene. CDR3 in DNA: TGTGCCAGCAGCGATAGGACAGGGGGCCCCCAAGAGACCCAGTACTTC. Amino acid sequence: CASSDRTGGPQETQYF.

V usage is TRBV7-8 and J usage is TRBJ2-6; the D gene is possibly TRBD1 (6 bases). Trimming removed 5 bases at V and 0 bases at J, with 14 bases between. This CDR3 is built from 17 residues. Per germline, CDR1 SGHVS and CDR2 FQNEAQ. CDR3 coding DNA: TGTGCCAGCAGCGTGAGCCAGGGGCGCTCTGGGGCCAACGTCCTGACTTTC. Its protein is CASSVSQGRSGANVLTF.

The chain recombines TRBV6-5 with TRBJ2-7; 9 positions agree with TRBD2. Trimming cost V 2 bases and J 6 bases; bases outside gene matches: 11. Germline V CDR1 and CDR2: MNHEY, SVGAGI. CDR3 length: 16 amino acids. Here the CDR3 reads CASSYVGTSYVSEQYF. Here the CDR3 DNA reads TGTGCCAGCAGTTACGTTGGGACTAGCTATGTCTCCGAGCAGTACTTC.

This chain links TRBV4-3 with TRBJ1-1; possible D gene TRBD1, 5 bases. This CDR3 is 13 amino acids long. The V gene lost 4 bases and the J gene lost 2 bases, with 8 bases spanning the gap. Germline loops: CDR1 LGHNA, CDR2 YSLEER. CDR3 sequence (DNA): TGCGCCAGCAGCCTGACAGTTAACACTGAAGCTTTCTTT. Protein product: CASSLTVNTEAFF.

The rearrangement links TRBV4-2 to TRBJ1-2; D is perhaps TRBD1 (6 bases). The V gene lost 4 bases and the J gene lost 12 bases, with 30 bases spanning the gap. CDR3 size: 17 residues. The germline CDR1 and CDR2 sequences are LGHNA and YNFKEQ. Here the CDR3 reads CASSPVGGSSFAVKNTF. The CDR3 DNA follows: TGTGCCAGCAGCCCCGTCGGGGGCTCGTCGTTCGCCGTGAAGAACACCTTC.

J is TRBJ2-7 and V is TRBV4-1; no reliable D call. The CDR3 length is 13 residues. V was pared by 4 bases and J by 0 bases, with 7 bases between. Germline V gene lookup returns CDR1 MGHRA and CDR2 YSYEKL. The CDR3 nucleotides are TGCGCCAGCAGCCGCGATACCTCCTACGAGCAGTACTTC. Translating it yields CASSRDTSYEQYF.

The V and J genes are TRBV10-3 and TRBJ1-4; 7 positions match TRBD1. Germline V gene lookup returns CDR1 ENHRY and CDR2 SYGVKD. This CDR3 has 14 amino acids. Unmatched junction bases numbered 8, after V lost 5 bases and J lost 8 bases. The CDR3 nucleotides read TGTGCCATCAGTTCGGGGACAGAGGGAGAAAAACTGTTTTTT. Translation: CAISSGTEGEKLFF.

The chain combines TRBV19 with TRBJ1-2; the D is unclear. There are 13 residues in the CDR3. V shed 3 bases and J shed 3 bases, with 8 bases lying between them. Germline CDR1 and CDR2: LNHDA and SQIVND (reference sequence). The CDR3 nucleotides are TGTGCCAGTAGTATTGGGGTGGACTATGGCTACACCTTC. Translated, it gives CASSIGVDYGYTF.

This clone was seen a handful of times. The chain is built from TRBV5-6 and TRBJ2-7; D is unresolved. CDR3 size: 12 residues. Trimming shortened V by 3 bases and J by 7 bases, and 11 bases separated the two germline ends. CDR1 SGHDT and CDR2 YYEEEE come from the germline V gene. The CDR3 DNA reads TGTGCCAGCAGCTCCCGAGTGGGGGAGCAGTACTTC. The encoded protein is CASSSRVGEQYF.

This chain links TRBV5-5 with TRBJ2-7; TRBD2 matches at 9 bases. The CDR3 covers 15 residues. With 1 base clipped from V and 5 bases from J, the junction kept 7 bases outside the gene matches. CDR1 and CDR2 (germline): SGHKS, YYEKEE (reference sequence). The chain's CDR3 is CASSLSQREVDEQYF. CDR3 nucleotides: TGTGCCAGCAGCTTGTCTCAGCGGGAGGTCGACGAGCAGTACTTC. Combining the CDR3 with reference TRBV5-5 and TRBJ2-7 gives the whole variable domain DAGVTQSPTHLIKTRGQQVTLRCSPISGHKSVSWYQQVLGQGPQFIFQYYEKEERGRGNFPDRFSARQFPNYSSELNVNALLLGDSALYLCASSLSQREVDEQYFGPGTRLTVT.

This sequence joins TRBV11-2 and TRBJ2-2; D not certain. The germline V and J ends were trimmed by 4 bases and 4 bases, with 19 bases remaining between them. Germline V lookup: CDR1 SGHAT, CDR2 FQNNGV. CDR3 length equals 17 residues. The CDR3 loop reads CASSSPRGGRGTGELFF. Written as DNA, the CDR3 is TGTGCCAGCAGCTCCCCCCGAGGTGGTCGTGGCACCGGGGAGCTGTTTTTT.

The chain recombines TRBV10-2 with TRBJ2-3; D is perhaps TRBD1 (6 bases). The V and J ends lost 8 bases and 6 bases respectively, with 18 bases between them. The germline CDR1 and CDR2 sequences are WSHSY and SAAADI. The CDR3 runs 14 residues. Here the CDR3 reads CASQGLAVWDTQYF. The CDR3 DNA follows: TGCGCCAGCCAGGGGCTTGCGGTATGGGATACGCAGTATTTT.

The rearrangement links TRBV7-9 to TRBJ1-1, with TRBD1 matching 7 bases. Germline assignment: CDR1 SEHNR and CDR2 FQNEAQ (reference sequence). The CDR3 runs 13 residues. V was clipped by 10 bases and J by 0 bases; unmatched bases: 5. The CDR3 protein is CATRDSLNTEAFF. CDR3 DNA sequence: TGTGCCACGCGGGACAGCTTGAACACTGAAGCTTTCTTT.

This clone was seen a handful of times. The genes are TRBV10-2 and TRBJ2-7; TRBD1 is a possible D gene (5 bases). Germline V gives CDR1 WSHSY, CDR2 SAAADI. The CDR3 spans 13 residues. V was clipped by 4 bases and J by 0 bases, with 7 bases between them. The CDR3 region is CASSVGASYEQYF. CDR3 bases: TGCGCCAGCAGTGTAGGGGCCTCCTACGAGCAGTACTTC.

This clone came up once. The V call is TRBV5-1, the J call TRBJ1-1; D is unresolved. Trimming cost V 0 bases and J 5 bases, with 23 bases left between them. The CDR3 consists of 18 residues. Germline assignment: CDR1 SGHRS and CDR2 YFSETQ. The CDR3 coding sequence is TGCGCCAGCAGCTTGGCCCTATCGGGGATCCGGAAAGAGACTGAAGCTTTCTTT. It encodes CASSLALSGIRKETEAFF.

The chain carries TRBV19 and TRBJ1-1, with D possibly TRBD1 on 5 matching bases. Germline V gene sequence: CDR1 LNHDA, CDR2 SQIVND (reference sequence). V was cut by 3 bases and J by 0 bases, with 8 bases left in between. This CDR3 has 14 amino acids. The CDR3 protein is CASSIGAMNTEAFF. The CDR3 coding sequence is TGTGCCAGTAGTATTGGGGCGATGAACACTGAAGCTTTCTTT.

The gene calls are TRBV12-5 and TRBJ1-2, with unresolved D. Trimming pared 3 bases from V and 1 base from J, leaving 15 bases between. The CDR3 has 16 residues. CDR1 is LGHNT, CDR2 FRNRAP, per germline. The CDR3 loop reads CASGLERQQYNYGYTF. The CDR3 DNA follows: TGTGCTAGTGGTTTAGAGAGGCAGCAATATAACTATGGCTACACCTTC. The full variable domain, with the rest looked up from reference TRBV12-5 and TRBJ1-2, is DARVTQTPRHKVTEMGQEVTMRCQPILGHNTVFWYRQTMMQGLELLAYFRNRAPLDDSGMPKDRFSAEMPDATLATLKIQPSEPRDSAVYFCASGLERQQYNYGYTFGSGTRLTVV.